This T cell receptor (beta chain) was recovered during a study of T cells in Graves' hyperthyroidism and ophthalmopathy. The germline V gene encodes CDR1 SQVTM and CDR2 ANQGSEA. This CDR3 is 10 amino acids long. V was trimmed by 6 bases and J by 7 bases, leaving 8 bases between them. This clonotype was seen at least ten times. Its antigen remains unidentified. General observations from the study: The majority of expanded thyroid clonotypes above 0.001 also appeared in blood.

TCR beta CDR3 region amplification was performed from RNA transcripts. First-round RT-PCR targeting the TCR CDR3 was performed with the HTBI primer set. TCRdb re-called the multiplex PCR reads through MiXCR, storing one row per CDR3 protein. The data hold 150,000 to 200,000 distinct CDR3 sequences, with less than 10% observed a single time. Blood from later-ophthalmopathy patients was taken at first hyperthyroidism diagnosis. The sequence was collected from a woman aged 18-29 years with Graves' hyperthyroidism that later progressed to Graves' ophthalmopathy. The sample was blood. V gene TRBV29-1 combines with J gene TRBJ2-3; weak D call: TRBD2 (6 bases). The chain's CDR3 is CSVGGNTQYF. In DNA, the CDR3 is TGCAGCGTCGGGGGAAATACGCAGTATTTT.